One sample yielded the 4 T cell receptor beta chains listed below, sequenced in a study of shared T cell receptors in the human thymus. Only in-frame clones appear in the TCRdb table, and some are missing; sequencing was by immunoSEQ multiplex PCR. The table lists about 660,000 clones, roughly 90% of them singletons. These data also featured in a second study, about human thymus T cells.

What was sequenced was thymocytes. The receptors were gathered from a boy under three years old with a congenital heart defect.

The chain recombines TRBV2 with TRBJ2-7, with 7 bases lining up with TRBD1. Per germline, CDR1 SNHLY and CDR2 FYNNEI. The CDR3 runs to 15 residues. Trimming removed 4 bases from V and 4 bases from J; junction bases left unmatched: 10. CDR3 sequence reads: CASSGESDRPYEQYF. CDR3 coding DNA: TGTGCCAGCAGTGGAGAATCGGACAGGCCTTACGAGCAGTACTTC. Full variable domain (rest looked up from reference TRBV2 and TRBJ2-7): EPEVTQTPSHQVTQMGQEVILRCVPISNHLYFYWYRQILGQKVEFLVSFYNNEISEKSEIFDDQFSVERPDGSNFTLKIRSTKLEDSAMYFCASSGESDRPYEQYFGPGTRLTVT.

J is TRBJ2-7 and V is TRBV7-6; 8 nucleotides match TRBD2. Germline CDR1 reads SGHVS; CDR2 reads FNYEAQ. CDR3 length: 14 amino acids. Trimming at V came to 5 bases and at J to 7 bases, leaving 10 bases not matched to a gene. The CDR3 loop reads CASSTPGLGREQYF. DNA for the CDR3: TGTGCCAGCAGCACCCCGGGACTAGGAAGGGAGCAGTACTTC.

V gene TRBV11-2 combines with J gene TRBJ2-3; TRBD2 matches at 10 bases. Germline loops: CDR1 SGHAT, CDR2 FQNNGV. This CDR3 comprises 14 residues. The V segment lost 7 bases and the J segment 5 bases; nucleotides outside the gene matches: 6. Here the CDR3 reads CASKIGTSVDTQYF. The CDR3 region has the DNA TGTGCCAGCAAAATAGGGACTAGCGTAGATACGCAGTATTTT.

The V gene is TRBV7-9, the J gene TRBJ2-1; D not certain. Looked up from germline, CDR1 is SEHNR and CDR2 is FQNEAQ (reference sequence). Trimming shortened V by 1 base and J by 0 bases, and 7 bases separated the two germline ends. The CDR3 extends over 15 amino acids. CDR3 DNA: TGTGCCAGCAGCTTAGGCTACCTCTCCTACAATGAGCAGTTCTTC. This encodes CASSLGYLSYNEQFF.